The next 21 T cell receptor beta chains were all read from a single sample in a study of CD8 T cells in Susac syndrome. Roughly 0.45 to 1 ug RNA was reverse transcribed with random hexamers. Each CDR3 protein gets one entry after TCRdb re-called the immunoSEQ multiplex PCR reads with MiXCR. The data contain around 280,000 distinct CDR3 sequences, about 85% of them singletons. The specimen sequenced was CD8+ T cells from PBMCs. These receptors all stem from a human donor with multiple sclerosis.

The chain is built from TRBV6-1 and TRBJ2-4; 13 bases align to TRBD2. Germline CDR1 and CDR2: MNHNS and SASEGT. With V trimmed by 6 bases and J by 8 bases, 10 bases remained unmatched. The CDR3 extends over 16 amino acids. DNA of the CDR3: TGTGCCAGCAGCCCCGGACTAGCGGGAGAGTGGGACATTCAGTACTTC. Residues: CASSPGLAGEWDIQYF.

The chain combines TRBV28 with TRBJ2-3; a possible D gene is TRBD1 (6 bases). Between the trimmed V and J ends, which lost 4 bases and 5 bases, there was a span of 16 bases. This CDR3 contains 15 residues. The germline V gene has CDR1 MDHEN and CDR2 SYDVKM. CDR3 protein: CASSSLDRDQDTQYF. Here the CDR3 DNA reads TGTGCCAGCAGTTCATTGGACAGAGATCAAGATACGCAGTATTTT.

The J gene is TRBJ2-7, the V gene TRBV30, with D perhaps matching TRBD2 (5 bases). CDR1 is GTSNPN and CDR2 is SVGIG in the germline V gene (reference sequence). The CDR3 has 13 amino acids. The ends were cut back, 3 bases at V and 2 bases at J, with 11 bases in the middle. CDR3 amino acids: CAWRGSGTYEQYF. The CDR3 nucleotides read TGTGCCTGGAGGGGCAGCGGAACCTACGAGCAGTACTTC.

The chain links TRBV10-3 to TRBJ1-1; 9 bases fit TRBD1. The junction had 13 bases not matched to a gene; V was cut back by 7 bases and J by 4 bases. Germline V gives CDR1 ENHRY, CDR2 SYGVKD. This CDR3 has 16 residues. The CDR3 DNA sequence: TGTGCCATCAATGAAATGGGGACAGGGCAGGGCACTGAAGCTTTCTTT. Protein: CAINEMGTGQGTEAFF.

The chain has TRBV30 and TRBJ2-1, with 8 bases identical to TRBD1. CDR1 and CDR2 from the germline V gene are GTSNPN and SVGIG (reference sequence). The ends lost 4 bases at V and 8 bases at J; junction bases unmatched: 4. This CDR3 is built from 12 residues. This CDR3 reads CAWTAGGYEQFF. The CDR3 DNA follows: TGTGCCTGGACGGCAGGGGGCTATGAGCAGTTCTTC.

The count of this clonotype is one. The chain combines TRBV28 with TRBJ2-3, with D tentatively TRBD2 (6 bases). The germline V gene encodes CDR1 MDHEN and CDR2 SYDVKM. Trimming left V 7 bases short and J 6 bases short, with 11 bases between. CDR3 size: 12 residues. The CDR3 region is CASTGEPDTQYF. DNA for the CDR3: TGTGCCAGCACGGGAGAGCCGGATACGCAGTATTTT.

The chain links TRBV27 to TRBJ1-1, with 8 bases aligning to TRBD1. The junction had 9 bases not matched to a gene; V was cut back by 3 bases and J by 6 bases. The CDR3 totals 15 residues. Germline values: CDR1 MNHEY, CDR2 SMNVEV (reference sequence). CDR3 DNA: TGTGCCAGCAGTTTGACCCAACAGGGGGACGCTGAAGCTTTCTTT. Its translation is CASSLTQQGDAEAFF.

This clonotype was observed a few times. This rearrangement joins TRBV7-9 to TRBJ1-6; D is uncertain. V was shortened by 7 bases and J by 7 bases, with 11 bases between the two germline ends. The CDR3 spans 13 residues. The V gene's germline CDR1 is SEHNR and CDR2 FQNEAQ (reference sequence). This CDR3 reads CASKEDRNSPLHF. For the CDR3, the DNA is TGTGCCAGCAAGGAGGATCGAAATTCACCCCTCCACTTT.

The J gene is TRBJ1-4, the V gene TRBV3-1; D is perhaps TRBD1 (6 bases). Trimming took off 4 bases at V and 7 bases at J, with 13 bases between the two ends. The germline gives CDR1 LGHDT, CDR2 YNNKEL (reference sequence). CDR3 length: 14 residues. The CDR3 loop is CASSPRDIGEKLFF. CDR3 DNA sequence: TGTGCCAGCAGCCCGCGGGACATCGGTGAAAAACTGTTTTTT.

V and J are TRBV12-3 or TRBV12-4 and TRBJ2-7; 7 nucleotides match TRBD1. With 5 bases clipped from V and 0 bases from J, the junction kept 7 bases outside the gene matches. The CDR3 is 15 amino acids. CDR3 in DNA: TGTGCCAGCAGTCCTAGACAGGGACGCTCCTACGAGCAGTACTTC. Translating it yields CASSPRQGRSYEQYF.

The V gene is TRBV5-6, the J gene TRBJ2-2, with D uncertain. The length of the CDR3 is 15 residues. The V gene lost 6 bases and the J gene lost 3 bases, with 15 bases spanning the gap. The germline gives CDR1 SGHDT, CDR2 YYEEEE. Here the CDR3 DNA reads TGTGCCAGCAAAGGGCCCATAGGGTACACCGGGGAGCTGTTTTTT. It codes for CASKGPIGYTGELFF.

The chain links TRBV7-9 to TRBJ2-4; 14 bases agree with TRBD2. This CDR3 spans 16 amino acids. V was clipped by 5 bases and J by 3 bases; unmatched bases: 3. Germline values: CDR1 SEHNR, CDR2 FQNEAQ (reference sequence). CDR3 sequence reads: CASSLGTSGSKNIQYF. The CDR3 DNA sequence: TGTGCCAGCAGCCTCGGGACTAGCGGGAGCAAAAACATTCAGTACTTC.

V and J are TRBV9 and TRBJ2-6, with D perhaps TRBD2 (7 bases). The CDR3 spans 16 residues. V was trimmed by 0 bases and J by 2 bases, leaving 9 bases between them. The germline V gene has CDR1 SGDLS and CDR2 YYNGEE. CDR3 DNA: TGTGCCAGCAGCGTAGGCGGGGGCGCTGGGGCCAACGTCCTGACTTTC. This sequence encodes CASSVGGGAGANVLTF.

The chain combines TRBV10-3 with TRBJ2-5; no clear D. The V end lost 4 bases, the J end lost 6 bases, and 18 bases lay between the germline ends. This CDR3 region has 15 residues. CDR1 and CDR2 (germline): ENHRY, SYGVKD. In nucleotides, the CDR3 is TGTGCCATCAGTGCTGACAACGACCCCCCTAAGACCCAGTACTTC. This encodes CAISADNDPPKTQYF.

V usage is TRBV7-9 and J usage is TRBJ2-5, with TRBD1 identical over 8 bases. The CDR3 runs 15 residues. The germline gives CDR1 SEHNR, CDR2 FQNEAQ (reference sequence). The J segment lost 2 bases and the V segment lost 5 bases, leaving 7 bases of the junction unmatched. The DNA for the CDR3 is TGTGCCAGCAGCCCTCCGGGACAGGATCAAGAGACCCAGTACTTC. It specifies CASSPPGQDQETQYF. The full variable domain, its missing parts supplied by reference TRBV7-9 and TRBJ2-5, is DTGVSQNPRHKITKRGQNVTFRCDPISEHNRLYWYRQTLGQGPEFLTYFQNEAQLEKSRLLSDRFSAERPKGSFSTLEIQRTEQGDSAMYLCASSPPGQDQETQYFGPGTRLLVL.

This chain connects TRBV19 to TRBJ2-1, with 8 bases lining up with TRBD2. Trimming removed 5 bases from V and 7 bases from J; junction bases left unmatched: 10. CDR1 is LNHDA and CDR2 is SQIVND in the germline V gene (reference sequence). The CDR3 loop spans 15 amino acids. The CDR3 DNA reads TGTGCCAGTAGTGTAGGAATAGCGGGAATTAATGAGCAGTTCTTC. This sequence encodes CASSVGIAGINEQFF. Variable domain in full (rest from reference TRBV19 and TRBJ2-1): DGGITQSPKYLFRKEGQNVTLSCEQNLNHDAMYWYRQDPGQGLRLIYYSQIVNDFQKGDIAEGYSVSREKKESFPLTVTSAQKNPTAFYLCASSVGIAGINEQFFGPGTRLTVL.

The CDR3 sequence: CASSPENGTQYF. The CDR3 coding sequence is TGCGCCAGCAGCCCGGAAAATGGGACCCAGTACTTC. The chain combines TRBV10-1 with TRBJ2-5; D call uncertain. V gave up 6 bases and J gave up 7 bases, with 12 bases separating them. CDR1 is WNHNN, CDR2 SYGVQD, per germline (reference sequence). CDR3 length: 12 amino acids.

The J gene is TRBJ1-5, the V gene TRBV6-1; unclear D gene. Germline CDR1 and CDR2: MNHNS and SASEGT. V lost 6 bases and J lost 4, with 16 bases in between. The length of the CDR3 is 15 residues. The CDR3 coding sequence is TGTGCCAGCAGCCCCGTCTACAGCGCTAATCAGCCCCAGCATTTT. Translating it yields CASSPVYSANQPQHF.

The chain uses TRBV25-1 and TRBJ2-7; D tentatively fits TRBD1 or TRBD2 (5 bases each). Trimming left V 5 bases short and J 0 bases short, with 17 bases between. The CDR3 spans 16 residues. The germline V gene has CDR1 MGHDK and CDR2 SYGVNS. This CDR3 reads CASSSDKVGVSYEQYF. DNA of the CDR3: TGTGCCAGCAGTTCCGACAAAGTGGGGGTCTCCTACGAGCAGTACTTC.

CDR3 sequence (DNA): TGCAGTGCTAGAGCCCCAGGGTCTAGCGGGAGGGCCTGGTACTCGTACGAGCAGTACTTC. Translating it yields CSARAPGSSGRAWYSYEQYF. The rearrangement uses TRBV20-1 and TRBJ2-7, with 12 bases aligning to TRBD2. Germline-derived CDR1 and CDR2 are DFQATT and SNEGSKA (reference sequence). The V gene end was trimmed by 1 base and the J gene end by 4 bases; junction bases not matched to a gene: 20. This CDR3 contains 20 residues.

CDR3 sequence (DNA): TGTGCCAGCAGTCTTGTCCGGGAGGGGGGCAATGAGCAGTTCTTC. This encodes CASSLVREGGNEQFF. The J gene is TRBJ2-1, the V gene TRBV28; TRBD2 matches at 8 bases. V shed 5 bases, J shed 6 bases, and the junction held 9 bases outside the gene matches. The CDR3 contains 15 residues. Germline assignment: CDR1 MDHEN and CDR2 SYDVKM.